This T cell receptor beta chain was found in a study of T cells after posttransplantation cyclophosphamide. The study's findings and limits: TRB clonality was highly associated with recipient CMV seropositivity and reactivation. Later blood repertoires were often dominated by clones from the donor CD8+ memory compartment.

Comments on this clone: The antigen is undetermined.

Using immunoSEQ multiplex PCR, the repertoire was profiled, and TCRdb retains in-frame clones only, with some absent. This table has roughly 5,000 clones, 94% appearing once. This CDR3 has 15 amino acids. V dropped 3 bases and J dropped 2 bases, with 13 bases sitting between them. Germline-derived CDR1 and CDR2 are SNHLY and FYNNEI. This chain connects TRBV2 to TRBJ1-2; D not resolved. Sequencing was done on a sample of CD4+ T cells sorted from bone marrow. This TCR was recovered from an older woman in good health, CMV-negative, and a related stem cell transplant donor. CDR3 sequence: CASSDPGRENYGYTF. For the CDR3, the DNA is TGTGCCAGCAGTGATCCCGGGCGGGAGAACTATGGCTACACCTTC. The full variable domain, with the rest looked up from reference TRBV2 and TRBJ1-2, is EPEVTQTPSHQVTQMGQEVILRCVPISNHLYFYWYRQILGQKVEFLVSFYNNEISEKSEIFDDQFSVERPDGSNFTLKIRSTKLEDSAMYFCASSDPGRENYGYTFGSGTRLTVV.